The clone carrying this T cell receptor (beta chain) turned up a few times. Its antigen remains unknown. The entry originates in a study of T cells in localized non-small cell lung cancer. General study results and limits: Longer survival (overall) was linked to higher T cell density in blood. Appearance in adjacent lung was seen for a median about 58 of the top 100 tumor clones. Tumor trailed uninvolved adjacent lung in T cell clonality, which peaked there. Heterogeneity is still possible, as just one tumor region was sequenced.

The data were produced by immunoSEQ multiplex PCR, yet TCRdb's version contains in-frame clones alone and is incomplete. This table holds 1,500 or so clones, about 25% found once. Trimming left V 4 bases short and J 4 bases short, with 19 bases between. The length of the CDR3 is 16 residues. Germline V gene lookup returns CDR1 SGHNT and CDR2 YENEEA. This receptor was obtained from a woman aged 40-75 years with stage I lung adenocarcinoma. Material: lung tumor tissue, obtained before any cancer treatment. The chain is built from TRBV11-3 and TRBJ1-1; TRBD1 might be the D (6 bases). CDR3 nucleotides: TGTGCCAGCAGCTCAGACGTCGGGCAGGGGCTCACTGAAGCTTTCTTT. This sequence encodes CASSSDVGQGLTEAFF. The full variable domain, completed using reference TRBV11-3 and TRBJ1-1, is EAGVVQSPRYKIIEKKQPVAFWCNPISGHNTLYWYLQNLGQGPELLIRYENEEAVDDSQLPKDRFSAERLKGVDSTLKIQPAELGDSAVYLCASSSDVGQGLTEAFFGQGTRLTVV.